This T cell receptor beta chain came from a study of cytomegalovirus exposure and HLA in healthy donors. Findings and limits, study-wide: In a later analysis, DRB1 alleles had the most associated TCRs; HLA-C alleles the fewest.

V was clipped by 4 bases and J by 4 bases; unmatched bases: 13. The CDR3 loop spans 17 amino acids. The germline V gene encodes CDR1 SGHRS and CDR2 YFSETQ. A note on this clone: Its antigen remains unknown.

60 Vbeta and 13 Jbeta primers were used in PCR. Here immunoSEQ multiplex PCR was the method, and the copy in TCRdb shows in-frame clones only, minus some. The sample lists some 160,000 clones, approximately 85% occurring once. This receptor was identified in a man aged 25 to 40 in good health and CMV-seropositive. Sequenced sample: PBMCs. The chain has TRBV5-1 and TRBJ2-3; TRBD2 matches at 9 bases. As DNA, the CDR3 is TGCGCCAGCAGCCGTGGACTTAGCGGGAGCACGGCAGATACGCAGTATTTT. Amino acid sequence: CASSRGLSGSTADTQYF.